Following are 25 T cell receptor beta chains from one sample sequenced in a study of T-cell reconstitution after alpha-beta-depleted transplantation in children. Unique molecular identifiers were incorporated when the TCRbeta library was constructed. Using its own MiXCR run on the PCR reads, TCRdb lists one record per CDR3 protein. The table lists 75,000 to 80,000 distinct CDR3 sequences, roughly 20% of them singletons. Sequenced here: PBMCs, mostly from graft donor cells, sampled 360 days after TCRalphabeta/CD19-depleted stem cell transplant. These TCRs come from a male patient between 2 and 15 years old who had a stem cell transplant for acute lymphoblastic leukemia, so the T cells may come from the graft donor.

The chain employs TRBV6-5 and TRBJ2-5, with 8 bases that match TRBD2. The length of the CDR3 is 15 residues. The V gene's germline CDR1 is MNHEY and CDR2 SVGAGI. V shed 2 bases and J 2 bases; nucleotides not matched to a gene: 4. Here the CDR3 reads CASSYGPSGQETQYF. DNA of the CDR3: TGTGCCAGCAGTTACGGGCCTAGCGGGCAAGAGACCCAGTACTTC.

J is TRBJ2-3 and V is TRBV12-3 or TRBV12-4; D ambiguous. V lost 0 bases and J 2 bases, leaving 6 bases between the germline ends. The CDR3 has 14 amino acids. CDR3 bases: TGTGCCAGCAGTTTAGCCAGCCCCACAGATACGCAGTATTTT. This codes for CASSLASPTDTQYF.

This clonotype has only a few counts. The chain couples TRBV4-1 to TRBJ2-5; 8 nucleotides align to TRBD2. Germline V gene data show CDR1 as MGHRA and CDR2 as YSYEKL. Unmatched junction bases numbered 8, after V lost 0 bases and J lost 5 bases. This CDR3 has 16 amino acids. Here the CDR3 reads CASSQEKAGATETQYF. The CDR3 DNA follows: TGCGCCAGCAGCCAAGAGAAAGCGGGAGCCACGGAGACCCAGTACTTC.

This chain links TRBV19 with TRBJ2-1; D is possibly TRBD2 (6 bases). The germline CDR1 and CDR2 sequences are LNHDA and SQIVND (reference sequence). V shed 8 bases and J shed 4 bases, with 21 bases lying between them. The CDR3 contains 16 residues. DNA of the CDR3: TGTGCCAGTGGGCCCGTAGCGGAGACCTTATACAATGAGCAGTTCTTC. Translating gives CASGPVAETLYNEQFF.

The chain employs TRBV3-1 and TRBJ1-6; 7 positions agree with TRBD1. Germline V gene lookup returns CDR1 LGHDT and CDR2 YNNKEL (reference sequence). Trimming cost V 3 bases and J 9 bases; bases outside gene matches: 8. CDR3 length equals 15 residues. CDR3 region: CASSQGTAFVSPLHF. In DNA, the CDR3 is TGTGCCAGCAGCCAGGGGACAGCCTTTGTTTCACCCCTCCACTTT. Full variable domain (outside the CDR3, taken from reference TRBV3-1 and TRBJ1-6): DTAVSQTPKYLVTQMGNDKSIKCEQNLGHDTMYWYKQDSKKFLKIMFSYNNKELIINETVPNRFSPKSPDKAHLNLHINSLELGDSAVYFCASSQGTAFVSPLHFGNGTRLTVT.

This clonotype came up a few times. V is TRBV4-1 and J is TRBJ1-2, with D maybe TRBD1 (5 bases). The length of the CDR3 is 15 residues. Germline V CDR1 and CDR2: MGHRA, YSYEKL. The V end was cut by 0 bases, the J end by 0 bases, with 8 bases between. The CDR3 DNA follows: TGCGCCAGCAGCCAAGAGCAGGGCGCTAACTATGGCTACACCTTC. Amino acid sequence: CASSQEQGANYGYTF.

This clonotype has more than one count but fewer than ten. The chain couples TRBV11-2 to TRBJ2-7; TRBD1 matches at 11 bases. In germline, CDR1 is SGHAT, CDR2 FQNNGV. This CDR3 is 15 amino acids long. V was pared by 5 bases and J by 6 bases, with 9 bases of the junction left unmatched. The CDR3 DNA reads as TGTGCCAGCAGCCGTGAACTGGGACAGGGGGGCGAGCAGTACTTC. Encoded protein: CASSRELGQGGEQYF. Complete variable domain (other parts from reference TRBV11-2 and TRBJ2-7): EAGVAQSPRYKIIEKRQSVAFWCNPISGHATLYWYQQILGQGPKLLIQFQNNGVVDDSQLPKDRFSAERLKGVDSTLKIQPAKLEDSAVYLCASSRELGQGGEQYFGPGTRLTVT.

The CDR3 DNA sequence: TGTGCCAGCAGCCTGGGACTAGCGAAAAACAATGAGCAGTTCTTC. This encodes CASSLGLAKNNEQFF. This chain links TRBV7-9 with TRBJ2-1, with 10 positions matching TRBD2. Germline V gene sequence: CDR1 SEHNR, CDR2 FQNEAQ (reference sequence). After removal of 5 bases from V and 5 bases from J, the junction contained 6 bases not matched to a gene. This CDR3 is 15 amino acids long.

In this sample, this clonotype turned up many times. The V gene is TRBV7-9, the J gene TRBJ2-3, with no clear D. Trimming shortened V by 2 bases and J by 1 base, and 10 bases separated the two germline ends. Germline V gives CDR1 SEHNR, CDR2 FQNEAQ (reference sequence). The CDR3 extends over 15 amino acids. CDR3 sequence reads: CASSLLGIRTDTQYF. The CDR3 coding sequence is TGTGCCAGCAGCTTATTAGGCATACGCACAGATACGCAGTATTTT.

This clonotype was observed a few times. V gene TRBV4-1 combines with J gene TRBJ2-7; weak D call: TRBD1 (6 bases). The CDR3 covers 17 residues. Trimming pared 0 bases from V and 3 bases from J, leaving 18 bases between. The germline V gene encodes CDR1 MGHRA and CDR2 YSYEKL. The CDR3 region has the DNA TGCGCCAGCAGCCAAGATCTTGGCAGGGGTGCGATCTACGAGCAGTACTTC. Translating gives CASSQDLGRGAIYEQYF.

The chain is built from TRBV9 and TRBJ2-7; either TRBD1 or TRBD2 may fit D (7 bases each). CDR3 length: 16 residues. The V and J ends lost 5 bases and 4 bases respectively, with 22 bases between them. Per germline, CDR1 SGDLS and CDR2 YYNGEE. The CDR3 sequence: CASSRGRDRAAYEQYF. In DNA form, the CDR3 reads TGTGCCAGCAGTCGCGGGAGAGACAGGGCAGCGTACGAGCAGTACTTC.

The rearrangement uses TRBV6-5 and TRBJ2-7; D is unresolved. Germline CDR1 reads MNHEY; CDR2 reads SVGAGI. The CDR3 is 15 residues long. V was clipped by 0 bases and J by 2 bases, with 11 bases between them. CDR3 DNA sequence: TGTGCCAGCAGTTACTCACCAGGAACCCCCTACGAGCAGTACTTC. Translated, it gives CASSYSPGTPYEQYF.

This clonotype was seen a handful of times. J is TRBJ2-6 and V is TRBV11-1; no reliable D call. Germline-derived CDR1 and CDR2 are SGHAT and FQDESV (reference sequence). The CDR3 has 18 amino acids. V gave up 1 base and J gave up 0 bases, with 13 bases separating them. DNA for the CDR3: TGTGCCAGCAGCTTAGGGGTCTATAGTATCTCTGGGGCCAACGTCCTGACTTTC. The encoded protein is CASSLGVYSISGANVLTF.

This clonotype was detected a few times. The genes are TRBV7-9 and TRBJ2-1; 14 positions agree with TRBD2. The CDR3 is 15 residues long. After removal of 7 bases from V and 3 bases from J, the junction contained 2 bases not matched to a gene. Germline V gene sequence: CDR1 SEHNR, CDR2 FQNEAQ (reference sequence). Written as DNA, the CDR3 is TGTGCCAGCAAGGGACTAGCGGGGGACTACAATGAGCAGTTCTTC. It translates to CASKGLAGDYNEQFF.

CDR3: CASSSDRVRSEAFF. The CDR3 nucleotides read TGTGCCAGCAGCTCGGACAGGGTTCGCTCTGAAGCTTTCTTT. This chain links TRBV6-1 with TRBJ1-1; 8 bases match TRBD1. J gave up 6 bases and V 6 bases, and 9 bases lay outside the gene matches. The CDR3 consists of 14 residues. Germline CDR1 MNHNS, CDR2 SASEGT.

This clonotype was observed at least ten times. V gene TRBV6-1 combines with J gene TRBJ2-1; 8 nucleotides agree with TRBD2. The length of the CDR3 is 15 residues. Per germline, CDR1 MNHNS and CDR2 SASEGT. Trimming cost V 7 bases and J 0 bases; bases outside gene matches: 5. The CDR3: CASIGGRLSYNEQFF. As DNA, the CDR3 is TGTGCCAGCATCGGCGGGAGGCTCTCCTACAATGAGCAGTTCTTC.

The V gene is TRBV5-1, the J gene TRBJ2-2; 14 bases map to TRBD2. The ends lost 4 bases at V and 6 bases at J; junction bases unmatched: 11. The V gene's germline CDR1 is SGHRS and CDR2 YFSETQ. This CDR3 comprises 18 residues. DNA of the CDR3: TGCGCCAGCAGCCTACACCCATGGACTAGCGGGAGGCCCGGGGAGCTGTTTTTT. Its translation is CASSLHPWTSGRPGELFF.

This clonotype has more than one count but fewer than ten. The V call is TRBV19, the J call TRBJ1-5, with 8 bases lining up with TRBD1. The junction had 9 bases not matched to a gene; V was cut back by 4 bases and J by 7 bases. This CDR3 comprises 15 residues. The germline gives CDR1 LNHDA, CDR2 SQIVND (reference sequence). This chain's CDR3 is CASSTQTGAGQPQHF. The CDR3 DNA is TGTGCCAGTAGTACCCAGACAGGGGCAGGGCAGCCCCAGCATTTT. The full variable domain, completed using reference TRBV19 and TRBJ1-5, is DGGITQSPKYLFRKEGQNVTLSCEQNLNHDAMYWYRQDPGQGLRLIYYSQIVNDFQKGDIAEGYSVSREKKESFPLTVTSAQKNPTAFYLCASSTQTGAGQPQHFGDGTRLSIL.

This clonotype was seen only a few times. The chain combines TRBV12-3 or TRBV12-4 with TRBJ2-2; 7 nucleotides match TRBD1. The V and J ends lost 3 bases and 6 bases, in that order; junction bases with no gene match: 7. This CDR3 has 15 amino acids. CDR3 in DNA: TGTGCCAGCAGTTTCGGGACAGTGTCTTCCGGGGAGCTGTTTTTT. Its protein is CASSFGTVSSGELFF.

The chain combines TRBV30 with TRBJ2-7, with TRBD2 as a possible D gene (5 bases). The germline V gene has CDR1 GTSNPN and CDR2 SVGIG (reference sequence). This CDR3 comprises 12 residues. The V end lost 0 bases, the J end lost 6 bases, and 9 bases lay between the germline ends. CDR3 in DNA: TGTGCCTGGAGTGTACTAGTAACCGAGCAGTACTTC. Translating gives CAWSVLVTEQYF.

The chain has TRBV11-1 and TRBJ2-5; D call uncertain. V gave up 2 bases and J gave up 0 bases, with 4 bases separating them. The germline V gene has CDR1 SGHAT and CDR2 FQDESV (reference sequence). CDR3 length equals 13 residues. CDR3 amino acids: CASSLNYQETQYF. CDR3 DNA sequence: TGTGCCAGCAGCTTAAACTACCAAGAGACCCAGTACTTC.

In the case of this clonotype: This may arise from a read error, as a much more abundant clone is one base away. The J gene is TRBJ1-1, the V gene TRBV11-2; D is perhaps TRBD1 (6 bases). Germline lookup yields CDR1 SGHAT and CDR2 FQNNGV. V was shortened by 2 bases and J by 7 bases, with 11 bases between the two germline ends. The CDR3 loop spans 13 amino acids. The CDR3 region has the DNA TGTGCCAGCAGCTTACAGGGGTACATTGAAGCTTTCTTT. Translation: CASSLQGYIEAFF.

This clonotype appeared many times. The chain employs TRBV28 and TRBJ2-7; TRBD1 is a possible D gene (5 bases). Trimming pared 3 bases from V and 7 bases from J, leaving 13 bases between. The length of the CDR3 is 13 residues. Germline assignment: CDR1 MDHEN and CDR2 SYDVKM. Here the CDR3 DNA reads TGTGCCAGCAGTTTCCAGGGTCAATGGGAGCAGTACTTC. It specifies CASSFQGQWEQYF. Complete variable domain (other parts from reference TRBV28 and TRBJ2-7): DVKVTQSSRYLVKRTGEKVFLECVQDMDHENMFWYRQDPGLGLRLIYFSYDVKMKEKGDIPEGYSVSREKKERFSLILESASTNQTSMYLCASSFQGQWEQYFGPGTRLTVT.

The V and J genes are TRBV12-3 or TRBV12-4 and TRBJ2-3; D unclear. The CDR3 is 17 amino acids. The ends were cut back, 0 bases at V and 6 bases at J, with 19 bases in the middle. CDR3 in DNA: TGTGCCAGCAGTTTAGCTAAGGGTTTTTGGACCGTGGATACGCAGTATTTT. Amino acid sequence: CASSLAKGFWTVDTQYF.

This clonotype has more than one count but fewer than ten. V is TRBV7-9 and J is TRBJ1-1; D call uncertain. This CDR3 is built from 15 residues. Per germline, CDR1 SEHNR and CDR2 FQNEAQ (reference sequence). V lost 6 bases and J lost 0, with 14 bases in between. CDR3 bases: TGTGCCAGCAGAAAAGTCGGCAGATTGAACACTGAAGCTTTCTTT. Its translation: CASRKVGRLNTEAFF.